This entry describes one TCR beta chain. Profiled with immunoSEQ multiplex PCR; TCRdb holds only in-frame clones, not every one. The sample lists 55,000 to 85,000 clones, 86% occurring once. The data were obtained in a study of OX40 agonist ivuxolimab in advanced cancers. Across the study: While on treatment, patients had intravenous ivuxolimab at 0.01 to 10 mg/kg every 2 weeks. People in dose escalation had one of these cancers: hepatocellular carcinoma, melanoma, renal cell or head and neck cancer. Partial responses occurred in three patients (one hepatocellular carcinoma, two cutaneous melanoma).

The CDR3 totals 14 residues. Germline V CDR1 and CDR2: KGHSH, LQKENI. Trimming removed 6 bases from V and 3 bases from J; junction bases left unmatched: 3. V is TRBV18 and J is TRBJ1-1; 11 bases fit TRBD1. Sample: CD4+ or CD8+ T cells sorted from blood, taken in a trial of the OX40 agonist ivuxolimab. This clonotype was sampled from an adult with an advanced solid tumor such as melanoma, head and neck, liver or kidney cancer. The CDR3 here is CASSVGQGDTEAFF. For the CDR3, the DNA is TGTGCCAGCTCCGTGGGACAGGGGGACACTGAAGCTTTCTTT.